This entry lists 29 T cell receptor beta chains sequenced from one sample in a study of blood T cell repertoires in COVID-19. Clones were read by immunoSEQ multiplex PCR, and TCRdb kept only the in-frame ones, dropping some. The repertoire includes fewer than 300,000 clones, 75% to 90% of them detected once, and roughly 1.6% sits in the top ten. Sequencing was carried out using peripheral blood. These receptors were taken from a woman in her 40s who had recovered from COVID-19.

The chain combines TRBV18 with TRBJ1-1; the D gene is possibly TRBD1 (5 bases). Germline values: CDR1 KGHSH, CDR2 LQKENI. V gave up 1 base and J gave up 1 base, with 10 bases separating them. The CDR3 runs 15 residues. The CDR3 DNA is TGTGCCAGCTCACCACTATCTCAGGGGAACACTGAAGCTTTCTTT. Its protein product is CASSPLSQGNTEAFF.

CDR3 sequence reads: CASSPSGWETQYF. Here the CDR3 DNA reads TGTGCCAGCAGCCCTTCAGGGTGGGAGACCCAGTACTTC. This sequence joins TRBV14 and TRBJ2-5; D is possibly TRBD1 (5 bases). Germline V gene data show CDR1 as SGHDN and CDR2 as FVKESK. V dropped 4 bases and J dropped 5 bases, with 11 bases sitting between them. This CDR3 is built from 13 residues.

The chain employs TRBV6-5 and TRBJ1-5, with a possible D match to TRBD1 (5 bases). The CDR3 extends over 12 amino acids. V dropped 5 bases and J dropped 11 bases, with 13 bases sitting between them. Germline loops: CDR1 MNHEY, CDR2 SVGAGI. CDR3 amino acids: CASSRGGRTQHF. CDR3 DNA sequence: TGTGCCAGCAGTCGGGGGGGAAGGACCCAGCATTTT.

The chain employs TRBV20-1 and TRBJ1-1; no firm D call. The V end lost 5 bases, the J end lost 8 bases, and 12 bases lay between the germline ends. The germline gives CDR1 DFQATT, CDR2 SNEGSKA (reference sequence). The CDR3 runs 11 residues. This chain's CDR3 is CSAPSGREAFF. In DNA form, the CDR3 reads TGCAGTGCTCCCTCGGGGAGGGAAGCTTTCTTT.

The sample holds one count of this clone. V gene TRBV4-3 combines with J gene TRBJ2-1, with a possible D match to TRBD2 (6 bases). Trimming removed 4 bases from V and 0 bases from J, with 19 bases in between. The CDR3 spans 18 residues. Per germline, CDR1 LGHNA and CDR2 YSLEER. DNA of the CDR3: TGCGCCAGCAGCCTCAACCTACCGACTAGGGGCTCCTACAATGAGCAGTTCTTC. This gives the protein CASSLNLPTRGSYNEQFF.

This clone has only a few counts. The chain joins TRBV5-4 to TRBJ2-5; 9 bases line up with TRBD1. Germline V lookup: CDR1 SGHNT, CDR2 YYREEE (reference sequence). The CDR3 sequence is 15 residues long. Trimming removed 4 bases from V and 0 bases from J; junction bases left unmatched: 4. CDR3 DNA sequence: TGTGCCAGCAGCAAGGGACAGGGTAACCAAGAGACCCAGTACTTC. Amino acid sequence: CASSKGQGNQETQYF.

The chain employs TRBV6-5 and TRBJ1-2; the match to TRBD1 covers 7 bases. The CDR3 sequence is 14 residues long. V lost 6 bases, J lost 2 bases, and 6 bases stayed unmatched. The germline V gene encodes CDR1 MNHEY and CDR2 SVGAGI. CDR3 sequence (DNA): TGTGCCAGCAGAGAGGGACAGACCAACTATGGCTACACCTTC. Translation: CASREGQTNYGYTF.

J is TRBJ2-1 and V is TRBV12-3 or TRBV12-4, with D possibly being TRBD2 (6 bases). The CDR3 totals 13 residues. The ends were cut back, 5 bases at V and 8 bases at J, with 13 bases in the middle. The CDR3 bases are TGTGCCAGCAGTCTCCCGCGGGGCGATGAGCAGTTCTTC. Its protein product is CASSLPRGDEQFF.

The chain recombines TRBV19 with TRBJ1-2, with 7 positions matching TRBD1. The J segment lost 3 bases and the V segment lost 3 bases, leaving 4 bases of the junction unmatched. The CDR3 consists of 14 residues. Germline CDR1 reads LNHDA; CDR2 reads SQIVND (reference sequence). CDR3 in amino acids: CASSMTQGDYGYTF. CDR3 DNA sequence: TGTGCCAGTAGTATGACTCAGGGGGACTATGGCTACACCTTC.

This rearrangement joins TRBV7-3 to TRBJ2-3; TRBD1 agrees at 9 bases. After removal of 5 bases from V and 4 bases from J, the junction contained 4 bases not matched to a gene. Germline lookup yields CDR1 SGHTA and CDR2 FQGTGA. This CDR3 contains 14 residues. This chain's CDR3 is CASSLRTGADTQYF. The DNA for the CDR3 is TGTGCCAGCAGCCTGCGGACAGGGGCAGATACGCAGTATTTT.

The chain recombines TRBV5-1 with TRBJ1-2, with D perhaps matching TRBD1 (6 bases). Germline loops: CDR1 SGHRS, CDR2 YFSETQ. The CDR3 covers 14 residues. V was pared by 0 bases and J by 4 bases, with 10 bases between. CDR3 in amino acids: CASSLGTAIYGYTF. The DNA of the CDR3 is TGCGCCAGCAGCTTGGGGACAGCGATCTATGGCTACACCTTC.

The chain joins TRBV4-3 to TRBJ2-7; D might be TRBD2 (6 bases). Germline CDR1 LGHNA, CDR2 YSLEER. Trimming stripped 0 bases from V and 1 base from J, with 16 bases between. The CDR3 consists of 17 residues. The CDR3 DNA follows: TGCGCCAGCAGCCAAGATGGGGGACTTGGATGGTCCTACGAGCAGTACTTC. Residues: CASSQDGGLGWSYEQYF.

The chain uses TRBV14 and TRBJ2-6; D possibly corresponds to TRBD2 (6 bases). The CDR3 is made up of 19 amino acids. In germline, CDR1 is SGHDN, CDR2 FVKESK. V was shortened by 6 bases and J by 0 bases, with 21 bases between the two germline ends. This chain's CDR3 is CASRRGAGPIFSGANVLTF. CDR3 sequence (DNA): TGTGCCAGCAGACGCGGGGCGGGTCCGATATTCTCTGGGGCCAACGTCCTGACTTTC. Full variable domain (rest looked up from reference TRBV14 and TRBJ2-6): EAGVTQFPSHSVIEKGQTVTLRCDPISGHDNLYWYRRVMGKEIKFLLHFVKESKQDESGMPNNRFLAERTGGTYSTLKVQPAELEDSGVYFCASRRGAGPIFSGANVLTFGAGSRLTVL.

The chain recombines TRBV6-5 with TRBJ2-5; TRBD2 matches 9 bases. The CDR3 spans 16 residues. Trimming took 2 bases from V and 5 from J; bases not matched to a gene: 9. Germline loops: CDR1 MNHEY, CDR2 SVGAGI. The CDR3 DNA reads TGTGCCAGCAGTTACCGCTTAGCGGGGGTCCGGGAGACCCAGTACTTC. Amino acids: CASSYRLAGVRETQYF.

This clone showed up just once. This rearrangement joins TRBV11-3 to TRBJ2-1; D is possibly TRBD2 (7 bases). V shed 0 bases and J shed 13 bases, with 13 bases lying between them. The CDR3 contains 13 residues. The germline gives CDR1 SGHNT, CDR2 YENEEA. The CDR3 sequence: CASSLDLGGDQFF. In DNA, the CDR3 is TGTGCCAGCAGCTTAGATCTAGGGGGGGACCAGTTCTTC. The variable domain in full, with the rest retrieved from reference TRBV11-3 and TRBJ2-1, is EAGVVQSPRYKIIEKKQPVAFWCNPISGHNTLYWYLQNLGQGPELLIRYENEEAVDDSQLPKDRFSAERLKGVDSTLKIQPAELGDSAVYLCASSLDLGGDQFFGPGTRLTVL.

The chain recombines TRBV27 with TRBJ2-2; D call uncertain. This CDR3 is 15 amino acids long. V gave up 5 bases and J gave up 4 bases, with 14 bases separating them. Germline assignment: CDR1 MNHEY and CDR2 SMNVEV (reference sequence). The CDR3, as DNA: TGTGCCAGCAGTCCCAGGCCAGAAACCACCGGGGAGCTGTTTTTT. Translating gives CASSPRPETTGELFF.

The J gene is TRBJ2-4, the V gene TRBV6-2 or TRBV6-3; perhaps TRBD2 as D (7 bases). CDR3 length: 15 residues. The V gene lost 2 bases and the J gene lost 4 bases, with 12 bases spanning the gap. CDR1 is MNHEY and CDR2 is SVGEGT in the germline V gene. The CDR3 sequence is CASSYGGARKNIQYF. The CDR3 DNA follows: TGTGCCAGCAGTTACGGGGGGGCCAGGAAAAACATTCAGTACTTC.

The chain joins TRBV10-3 to TRBJ1-4; the D is unclear. Germline V gene sequence: CDR1 ENHRY, CDR2 SYGVKD. V lost 4 bases, J lost 6 bases, and 18 bases lay in between. This CDR3 has 16 amino acids. The CDR3, as DNA: TGTGCCATCAGTGGCTCACCGGGATCGACCCATGAAAAACTGTTTTTT. Its protein is CAISGSPGSTHEKLFF.

The gene calls are TRBV14 and TRBJ1-2; TRBD1 might be the D (6 bases). Germline V gives CDR1 SGHDN, CDR2 FVKESK. The V and J ends lost 5 bases and 8 bases respectively, with 21 bases between them. CDR3 length: 15 residues. The CDR3: CASSSSAGVIKGYTF. As DNA, the CDR3 is TGTGCCAGCAGCTCCTCGGCAGGGGTCATTAAAGGCTACACCTTC.

This clone came up once. The chain couples TRBV29-1 to TRBJ1-1, with D perhaps matching TRBD1 (5 bases). Between the trimmed V and J ends, which lost 0 bases and 4 bases, there was a span of 15 bases. The CDR3 extends over 15 amino acids. Germline loops: CDR1 SQVTM, CDR2 ANQGSEA. As DNA, the CDR3 is TGCAGCGTTGAAGATCCAGGAGGGGTACGCACTGAAGCTTTCTTT. Translation: CSVEDPGGVRTEAFF.

The chain couples TRBV7-3 to TRBJ2-1; TRBD2 matches 8 bases. This CDR3 region has 15 residues. The V gene end was trimmed by 5 bases and the J gene end by 8 bases; junction bases not matched to a gene: 11. The germline gives CDR1 SGHTA, CDR2 FQGTGA. The CDR3, as DNA: TGTGCCAGCAGCCTTGCCCCGGGGGGGGTCGATGAGCAGTTCTTC. Translating it yields CASSLAPGGVDEQFF.

The V call is TRBV20-1, the J call TRBJ1-1, with a weak D call TRBD1 (5 bases). Germline V gives CDR1 DFQATT, CDR2 SNEGSKA (reference sequence). Trimming cost V 5 bases and J 1 base, with 17 bases left between them. CDR3 length: 15 residues. The CDR3 reads CSARDPGDPNTEAFF. The CDR3 coding sequence is TGCAGTGCTCGTGATCCGGGGGACCCGAACACTGAAGCTTTCTTT.

The J gene is TRBJ2-5, the V gene TRBV4-1; a possible D gene is TRBD2 (5 bases). The CDR3 contains 12 residues. The germline V gene has CDR1 MGHRA and CDR2 YSYEKL. V dropped 4 bases and J dropped 5 bases, with 8 bases sitting between them. In nucleotides, the CDR3 is TGCGCCAGCAGCCGTGGAGGTGAGACCCAGTACTTC. Encoded protein: CASSRGGETQYF.

The chain carries TRBV5-5 and TRBJ1-3; D possibly corresponds to TRBD1 (6 bases). Germline CDR1 and CDR2: SGHKS and YYEKEE (reference sequence). The V gene lost 4 bases and the J gene lost 2 bases, with 10 bases spanning the gap. CDR3 length: 14 residues. The CDR3 sequence: CASSHEGAGNTIYF. The CDR3 DNA reads as TGTGCCAGCAGCCACGAGGGGGCTGGAAACACCATATATTTT.

This chain connects TRBV27 to TRBJ1-2; 10 positions agree with TRBD1. This CDR3 spans 15 amino acids. Germline V gene data show CDR1 as MNHEY and CDR2 as SMNVEV (reference sequence). Trimming removed 7 bases from V and 7 bases from J; junction bases left unmatched: 12. The CDR3 bases are TGTGCCAGCACCAGAGACCCGGGACAGGGGTCTGGCTACACCTTC. It codes for CASTRDPGQGSGYTF.

The chain couples TRBV12-1 to TRBJ2-2; the table assigns TRBD2, which was not confirmed against the DNA. TRBV12-1 is tagged as a pseudogene. This CDR3 is built from 19 residues. The DNA of the CDR3 is TGTGCCAGCAGCTGCGCCGGGACTAGCGGGGGCTTGAACACCGGGGAGCTGTTTTTT. The encoded protein is CASSCAGTSGGLNTGELFF.

The rearrangement uses TRBV9 and TRBJ1-3, with D possibly matching TRBD1 (5 bases). V was pared by 10 bases and J by 3 bases, with 14 bases between. The CDR3 spans 13 residues. Germline loops: CDR1 SGDLS, CDR2 YYNGEE. The CDR3 DNA reads TGTGCCTCGGGTCGGGGGAGTGGAAACACCATATATTTT. It codes for CASGRGSGNTIYF. The full variable domain, in which reference TRBV9 and TRBJ1-3 provide the parts outside the CDR3, is DSGVTQTPKHLITATGQRVTLRCSPRSGDLSVYWYQQSLDQGLQFLIQYYNGEERAKGNILERFSAQQFPDLHSELNLSSLELGDSALYFCASGRGSGNTIYFGEGSWLTVV.

The V and J genes are TRBV5-1 and TRBJ2-2; 8 bases line up with TRBD2. CDR1 and CDR2 from the germline V gene are SGHRS and YFSETQ. The J segment lost 10 bases and the V segment lost 0 bases, leaving 8 bases of the junction unmatched. The CDR3 covers 15 residues. The CDR3 region has the DNA TGCGCCAGCAGCTTGGGCGGGGGGATCTCCGAGGAGCTGTTTTTT. Amino acids: CASSLGGGISEELFF.

V usage is TRBV2 and J usage is TRBJ2-5; D ambiguous. CDR1 SNHLY and CDR2 FYNNEI come from the germline V gene. Trimming left V 3 bases short and J 2 bases short, with 7 bases between. CDR3 size: 13 residues. The CDR3 region is CASSDLAQETQYF. CDR3 DNA: TGTGCCAGCAGTGATTTGGCACAAGAGACCCAGTACTTC.